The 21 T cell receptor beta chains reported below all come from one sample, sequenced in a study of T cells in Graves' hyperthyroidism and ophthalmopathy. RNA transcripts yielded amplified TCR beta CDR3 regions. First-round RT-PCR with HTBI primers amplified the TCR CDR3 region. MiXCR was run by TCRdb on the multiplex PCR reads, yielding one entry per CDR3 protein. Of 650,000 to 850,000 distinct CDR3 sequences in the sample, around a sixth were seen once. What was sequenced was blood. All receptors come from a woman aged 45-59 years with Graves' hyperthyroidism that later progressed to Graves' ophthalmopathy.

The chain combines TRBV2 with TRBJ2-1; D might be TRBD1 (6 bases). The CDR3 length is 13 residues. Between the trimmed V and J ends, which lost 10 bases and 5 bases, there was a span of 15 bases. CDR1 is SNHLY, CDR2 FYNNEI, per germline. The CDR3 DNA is TGTGCCACCCGTCAGAGGGGGAACAATGAGCAGTTCTTC. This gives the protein CATRQRGNNEQFF.

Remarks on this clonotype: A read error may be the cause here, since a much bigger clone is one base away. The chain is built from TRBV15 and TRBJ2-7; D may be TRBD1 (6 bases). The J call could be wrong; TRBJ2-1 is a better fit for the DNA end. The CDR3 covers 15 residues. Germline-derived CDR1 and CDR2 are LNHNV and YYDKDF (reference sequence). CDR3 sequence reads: CATSSGQRSFYEQFF. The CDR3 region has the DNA TGTGCCACCAGCAGCGGACAGCGGTCTTTCTACGAGCAGTTCTTC.

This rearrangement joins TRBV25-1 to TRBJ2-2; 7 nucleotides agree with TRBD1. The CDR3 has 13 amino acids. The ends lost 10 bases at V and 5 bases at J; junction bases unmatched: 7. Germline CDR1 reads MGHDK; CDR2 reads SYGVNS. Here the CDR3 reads CATQPTGTGELFF. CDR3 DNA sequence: TGTGCCACCCAACCGACAGGGACCGGGGAGCTGTTTTTT.

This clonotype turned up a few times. CDR3 bases: TGCGCCAGCAGCTTGGGGCTAGCGCGAAACACCGGGGAGCTGTTTTTT. Encoded protein: CASSLGLARNTGELFF. This chain uses TRBV5-1 with TRBJ2-2; D is possibly TRBD2 (6 bases). V lost 0 bases to trimming and J lost 2 bases, with 11 bases between them. The CDR3 covers 16 residues. Germline V gene data show CDR1 as SGHRS and CDR2 as YFSETQ.

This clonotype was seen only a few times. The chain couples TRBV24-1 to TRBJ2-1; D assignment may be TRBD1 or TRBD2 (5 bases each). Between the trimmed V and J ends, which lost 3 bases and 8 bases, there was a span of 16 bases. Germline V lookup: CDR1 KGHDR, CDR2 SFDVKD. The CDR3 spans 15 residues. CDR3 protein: CATSDPGTDGHEQFF. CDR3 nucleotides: TGTGCCACCAGTGATCCCGGGACCGACGGACATGAGCAGTTCTTC.

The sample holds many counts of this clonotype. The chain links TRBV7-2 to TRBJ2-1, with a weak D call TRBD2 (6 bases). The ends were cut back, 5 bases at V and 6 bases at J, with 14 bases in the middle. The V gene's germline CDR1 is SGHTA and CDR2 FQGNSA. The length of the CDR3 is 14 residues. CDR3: CASSRPGSRNEQFF. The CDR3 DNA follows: TGTGCCAGCAGCAGGCCCGGGAGCCGCAATGAGCAGTTCTTC.

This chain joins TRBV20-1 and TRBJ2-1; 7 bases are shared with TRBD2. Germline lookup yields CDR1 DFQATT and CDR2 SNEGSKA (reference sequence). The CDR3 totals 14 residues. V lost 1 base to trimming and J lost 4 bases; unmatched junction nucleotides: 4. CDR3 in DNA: TGCAGTGCTAGAGTTAGGGAGGGATACAATGAGCAGTTCTTC. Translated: CSARVREGYNEQFF.

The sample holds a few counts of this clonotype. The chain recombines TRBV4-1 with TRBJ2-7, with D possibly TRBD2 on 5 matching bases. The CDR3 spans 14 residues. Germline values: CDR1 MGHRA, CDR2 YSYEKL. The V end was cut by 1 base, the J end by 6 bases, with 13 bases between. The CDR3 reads CASSQAAAVGEQYF. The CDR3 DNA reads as TGCGCCAGCAGCCAAGCGGCAGCGGTCGGCGAGCAGTACTTC.

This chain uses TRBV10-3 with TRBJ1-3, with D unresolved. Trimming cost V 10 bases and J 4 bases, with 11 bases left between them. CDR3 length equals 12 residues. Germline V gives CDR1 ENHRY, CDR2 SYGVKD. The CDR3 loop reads CATSGLGNTIYF. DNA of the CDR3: TGTGCCACTTCGGGCCTGGGAAACACCATATATTTT.

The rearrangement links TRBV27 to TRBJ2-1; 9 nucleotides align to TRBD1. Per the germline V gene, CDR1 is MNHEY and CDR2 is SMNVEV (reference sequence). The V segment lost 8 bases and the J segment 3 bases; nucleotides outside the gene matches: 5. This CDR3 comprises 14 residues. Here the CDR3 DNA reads TGTGCCAGCGGCCGGGACAGGGACTACAATGAGCAGTTCTTC. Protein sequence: CASGRDRDYNEQFF.

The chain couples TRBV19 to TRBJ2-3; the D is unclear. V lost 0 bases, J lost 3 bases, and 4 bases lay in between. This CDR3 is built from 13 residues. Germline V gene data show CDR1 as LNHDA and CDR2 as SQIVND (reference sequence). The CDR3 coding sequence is TGTGCCAGTAGTATAGAGGGGACAGATACGCAGTATTTT. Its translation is CASSIEGTDTQYF.

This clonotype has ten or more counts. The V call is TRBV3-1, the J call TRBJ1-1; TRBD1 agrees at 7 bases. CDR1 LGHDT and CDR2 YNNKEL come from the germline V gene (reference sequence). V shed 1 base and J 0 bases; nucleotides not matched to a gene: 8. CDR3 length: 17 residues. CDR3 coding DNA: TGTGCCAGCAGCCAAGGACAGGGTGGGCGTCTGAACACTGAAGCTTTCTTT. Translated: CASSQGQGGRLNTEAFF.

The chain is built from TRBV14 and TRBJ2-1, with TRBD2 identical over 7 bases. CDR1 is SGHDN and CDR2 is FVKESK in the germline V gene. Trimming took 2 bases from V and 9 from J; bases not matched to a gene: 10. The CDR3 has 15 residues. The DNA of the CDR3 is TGTGCCAGCAGCCAAACCCGACTAGCATCGGCTGAGCAGTTCTTC. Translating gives CASSQTRLASAEQFF.

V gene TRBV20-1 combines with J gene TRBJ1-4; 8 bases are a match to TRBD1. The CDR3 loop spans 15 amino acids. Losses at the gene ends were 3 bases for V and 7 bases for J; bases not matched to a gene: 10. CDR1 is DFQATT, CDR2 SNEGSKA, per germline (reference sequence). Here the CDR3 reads CSARPTGGVLEKLFF. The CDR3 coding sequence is TGCAGTGCTAGGCCCACAGGGGGTGTTCTTGAAAAACTGTTTTTT.

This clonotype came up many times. CDR3 sequence: CASSLRTLMNTEAFF. For the CDR3, the DNA is TGTGCCAGCAGCCTACGGACACTAATGAACACTGAAGCTTTCTTT. The rearrangement joins TRBV11-2 to TRBJ1-1, with D tentatively TRBD1 (5 bases). The CDR3 covers 15 residues. V gave up 5 bases and J gave up 0 bases, with 13 bases separating them. From germline, CDR1 is SGHAT and CDR2 FQNNGV.

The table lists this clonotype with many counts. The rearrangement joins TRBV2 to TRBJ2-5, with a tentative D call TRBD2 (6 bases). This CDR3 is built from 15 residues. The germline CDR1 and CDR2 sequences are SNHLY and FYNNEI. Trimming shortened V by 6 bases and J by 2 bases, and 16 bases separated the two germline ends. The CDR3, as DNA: TGTGCCAGCAGAGAAATGGGGGGATCACAAGAGACCCAGTACTTC. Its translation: CASREMGGSQETQYF.

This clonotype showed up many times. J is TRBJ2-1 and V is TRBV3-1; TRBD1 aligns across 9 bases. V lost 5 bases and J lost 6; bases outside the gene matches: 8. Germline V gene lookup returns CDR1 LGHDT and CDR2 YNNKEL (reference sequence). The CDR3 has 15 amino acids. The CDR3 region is CASSTETGGSNEQFF. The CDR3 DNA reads TGTGCCAGCAGCACCGAGACAGGGGGTAGCAATGAGCAGTTCTTC.

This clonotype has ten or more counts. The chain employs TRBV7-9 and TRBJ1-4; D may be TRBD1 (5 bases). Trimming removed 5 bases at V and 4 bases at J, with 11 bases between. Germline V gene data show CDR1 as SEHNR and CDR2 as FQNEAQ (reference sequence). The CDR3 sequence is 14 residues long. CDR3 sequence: CASSPKGINEKLFF. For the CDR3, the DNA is TGTGCCAGCAGCCCCAAGGGGATTAATGAAAAACTGTTTTTT.

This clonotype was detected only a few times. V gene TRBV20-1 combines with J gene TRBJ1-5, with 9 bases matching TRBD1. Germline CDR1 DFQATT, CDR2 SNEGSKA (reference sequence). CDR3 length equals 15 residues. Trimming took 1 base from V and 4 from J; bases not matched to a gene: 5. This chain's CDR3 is CSARGDREENQPQHF. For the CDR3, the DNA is TGCAGTGCTAGAGGGGACAGGGAGGAGAATCAGCCCCAGCATTTT.

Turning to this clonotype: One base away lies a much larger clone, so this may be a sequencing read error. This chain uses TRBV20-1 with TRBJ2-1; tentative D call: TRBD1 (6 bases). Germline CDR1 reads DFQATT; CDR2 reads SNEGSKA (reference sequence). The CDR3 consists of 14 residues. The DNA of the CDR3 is TGCAGTGCTGACCCTGGACAGATCTACAATGGGCAGTTCTTC. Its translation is CSADPGQIYNGQFF.

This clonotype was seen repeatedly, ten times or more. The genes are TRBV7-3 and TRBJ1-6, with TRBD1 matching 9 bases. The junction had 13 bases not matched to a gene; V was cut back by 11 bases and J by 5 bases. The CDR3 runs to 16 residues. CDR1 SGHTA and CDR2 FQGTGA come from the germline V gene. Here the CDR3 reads CAFTKGDRENNSPLHF. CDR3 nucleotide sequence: TGTGCCTTTACGAAGGGGGACAGGGAGAATAATTCACCCCTCCACTTT.